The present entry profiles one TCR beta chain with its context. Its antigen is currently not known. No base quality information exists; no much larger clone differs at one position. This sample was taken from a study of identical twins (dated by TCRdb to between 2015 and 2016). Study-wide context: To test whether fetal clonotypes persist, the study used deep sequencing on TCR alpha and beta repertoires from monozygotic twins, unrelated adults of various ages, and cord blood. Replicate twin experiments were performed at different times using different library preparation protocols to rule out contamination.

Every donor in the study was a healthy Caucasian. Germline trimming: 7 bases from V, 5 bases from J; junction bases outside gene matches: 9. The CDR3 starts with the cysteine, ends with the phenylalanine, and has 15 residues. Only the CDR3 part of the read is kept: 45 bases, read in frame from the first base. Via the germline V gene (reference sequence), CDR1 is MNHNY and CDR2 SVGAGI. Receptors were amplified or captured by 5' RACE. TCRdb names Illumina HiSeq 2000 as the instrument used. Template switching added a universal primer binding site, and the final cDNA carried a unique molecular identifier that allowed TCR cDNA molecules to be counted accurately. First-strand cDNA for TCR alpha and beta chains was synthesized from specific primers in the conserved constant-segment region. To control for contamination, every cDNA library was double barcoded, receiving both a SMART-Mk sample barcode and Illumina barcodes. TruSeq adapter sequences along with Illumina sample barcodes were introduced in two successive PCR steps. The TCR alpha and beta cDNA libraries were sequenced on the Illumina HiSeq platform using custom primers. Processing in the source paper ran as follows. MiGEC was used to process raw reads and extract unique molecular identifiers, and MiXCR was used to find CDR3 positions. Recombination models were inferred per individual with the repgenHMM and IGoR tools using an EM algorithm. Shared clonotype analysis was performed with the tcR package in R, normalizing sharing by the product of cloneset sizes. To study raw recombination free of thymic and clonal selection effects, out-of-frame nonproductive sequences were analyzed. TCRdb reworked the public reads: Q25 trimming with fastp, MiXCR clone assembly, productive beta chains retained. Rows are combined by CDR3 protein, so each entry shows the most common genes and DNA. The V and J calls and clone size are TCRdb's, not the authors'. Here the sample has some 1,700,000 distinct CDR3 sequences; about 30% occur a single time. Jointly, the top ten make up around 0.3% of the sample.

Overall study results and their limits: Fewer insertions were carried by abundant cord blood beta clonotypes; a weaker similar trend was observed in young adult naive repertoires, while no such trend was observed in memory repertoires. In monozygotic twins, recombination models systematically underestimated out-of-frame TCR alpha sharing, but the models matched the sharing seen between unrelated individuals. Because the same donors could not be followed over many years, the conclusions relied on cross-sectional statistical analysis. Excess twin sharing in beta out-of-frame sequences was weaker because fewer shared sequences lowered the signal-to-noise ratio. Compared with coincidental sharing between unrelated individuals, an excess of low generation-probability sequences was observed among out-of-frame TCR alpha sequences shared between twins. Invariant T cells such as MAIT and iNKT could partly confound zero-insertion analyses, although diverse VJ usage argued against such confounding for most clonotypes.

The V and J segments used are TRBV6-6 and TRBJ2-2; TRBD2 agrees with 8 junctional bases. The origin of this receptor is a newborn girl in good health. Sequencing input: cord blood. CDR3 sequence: CASTVGRGGTGELFF. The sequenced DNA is TGTGCCAGCACCGTCGGTCGGGGGGGAACCGGGGAGCTGTTTTTT.